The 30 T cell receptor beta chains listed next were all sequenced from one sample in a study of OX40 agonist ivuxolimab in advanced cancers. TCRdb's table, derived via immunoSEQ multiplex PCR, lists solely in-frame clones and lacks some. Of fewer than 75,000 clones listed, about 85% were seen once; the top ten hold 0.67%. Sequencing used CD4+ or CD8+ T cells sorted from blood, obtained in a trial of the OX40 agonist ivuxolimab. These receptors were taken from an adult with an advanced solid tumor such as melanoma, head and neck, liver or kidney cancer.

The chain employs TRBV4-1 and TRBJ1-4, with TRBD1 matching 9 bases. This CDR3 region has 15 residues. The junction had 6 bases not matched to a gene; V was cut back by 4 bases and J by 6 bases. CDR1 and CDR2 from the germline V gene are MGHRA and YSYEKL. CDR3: CASSRGQGGDEKLFF. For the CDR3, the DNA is TGCGCCAGCAGCCGGGGACAGGGAGGGGATGAAAAACTGTTTTTT.

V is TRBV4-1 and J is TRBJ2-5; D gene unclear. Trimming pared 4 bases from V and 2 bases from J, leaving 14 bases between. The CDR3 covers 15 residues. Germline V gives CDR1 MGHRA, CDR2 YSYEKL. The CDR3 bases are TGCGCCAGCAGCCGCCTATTTGGTGTACAAGAGACCCAGTACTTC. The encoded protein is CASSRLFGVQETQYF.

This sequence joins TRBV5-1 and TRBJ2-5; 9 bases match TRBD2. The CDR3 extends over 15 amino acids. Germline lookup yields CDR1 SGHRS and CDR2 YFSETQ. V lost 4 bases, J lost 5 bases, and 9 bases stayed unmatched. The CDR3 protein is CASSPLAGVYETQYF. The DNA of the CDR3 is TGCGCCAGCAGCCCATTAGCGGGAGTCTACGAGACCCAGTACTTC.

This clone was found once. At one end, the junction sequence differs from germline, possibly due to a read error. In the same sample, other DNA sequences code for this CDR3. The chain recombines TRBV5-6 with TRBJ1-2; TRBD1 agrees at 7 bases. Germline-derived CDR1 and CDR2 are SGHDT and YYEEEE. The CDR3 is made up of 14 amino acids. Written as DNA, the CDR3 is TGTGCCAGCAGCTTGGCCGAGGGGGCGGGTGGCTACACCTTT. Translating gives CASSLAEGAGGYTF.

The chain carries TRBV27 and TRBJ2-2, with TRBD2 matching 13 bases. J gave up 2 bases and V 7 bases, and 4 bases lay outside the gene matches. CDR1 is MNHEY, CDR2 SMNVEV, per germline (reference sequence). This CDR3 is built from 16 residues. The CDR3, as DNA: TGTGCCAGCACCCGGACTAGCGGGAGAAACACCGGGGAGCTGTTTTTT. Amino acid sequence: CASTRTSGRNTGELFF.

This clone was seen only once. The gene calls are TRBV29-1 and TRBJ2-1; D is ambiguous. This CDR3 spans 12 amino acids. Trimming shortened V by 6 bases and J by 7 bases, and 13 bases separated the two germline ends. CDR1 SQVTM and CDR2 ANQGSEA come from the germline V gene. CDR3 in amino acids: CSVSRPGNEQFF. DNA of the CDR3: TGCAGCGTATCCAGACCTGGTAATGAGCAGTTCTTC.

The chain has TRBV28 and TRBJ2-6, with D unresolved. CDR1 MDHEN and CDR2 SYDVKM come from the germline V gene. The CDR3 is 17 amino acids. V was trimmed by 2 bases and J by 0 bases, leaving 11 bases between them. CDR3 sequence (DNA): TGTGCCAGCAGTTTAATCGGCAGTAACTCTGGGGCCAACGTCCTGACTTTC. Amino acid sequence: CASSLIGSNSGANVLTF.

CDR3 residues: CAISSDSGEKYEQYF. The CDR3 DNA reads TGTGCCATCAGCTCGGACAGCGGCGAAAAGTACGAGCAGTACTTC. This chain joins TRBV10-3 and TRBJ2-7; a weak D match, TRBD1 (6 bases). Germline loops: CDR1 ENHRY, CDR2 SYGVKD. The CDR3 loop spans 15 amino acids. The V end was cut by 6 bases, the J end by 4 bases, with 19 bases between.

The DNA for the CDR3 is TGTGCCAGCAGCCCGGACAGGGGGGCTAATCAGCCCCAGCATTTT. Amino acids: CASSPDRGANQPQHF. The chain recombines TRBV2 with TRBJ1-5, with 10 bases aligning to TRBD1. The CDR3 spans 15 residues. The germline gives CDR1 SNHLY, CDR2 FYNNEI. The trim removed 6 bases at V and 4 bases at J, leaving 6 bases unmatched.

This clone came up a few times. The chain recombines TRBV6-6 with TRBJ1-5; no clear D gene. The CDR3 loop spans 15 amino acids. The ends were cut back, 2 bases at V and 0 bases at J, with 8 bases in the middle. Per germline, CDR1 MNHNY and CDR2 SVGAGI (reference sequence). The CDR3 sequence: CASSYVGNSNQPQHF. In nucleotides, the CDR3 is TGTGCCAGCAGTTACGTAGGAAATAGCAATCAGCCCCAGCATTTT.

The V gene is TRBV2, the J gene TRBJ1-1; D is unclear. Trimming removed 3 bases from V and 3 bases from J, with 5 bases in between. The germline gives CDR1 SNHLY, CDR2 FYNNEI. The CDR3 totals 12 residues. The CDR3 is CASSETDTEAFF. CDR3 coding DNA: TGTGCCAGCAGTGAGACGGACACTGAAGCTTTCTTT.

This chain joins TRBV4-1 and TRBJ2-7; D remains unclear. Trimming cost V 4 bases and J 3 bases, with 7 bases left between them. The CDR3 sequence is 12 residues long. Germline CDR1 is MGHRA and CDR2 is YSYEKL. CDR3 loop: CASSPPRYEQYF. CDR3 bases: TGCGCCAGCAGCCCCCCTCGCTACGAGCAGTACTTC.

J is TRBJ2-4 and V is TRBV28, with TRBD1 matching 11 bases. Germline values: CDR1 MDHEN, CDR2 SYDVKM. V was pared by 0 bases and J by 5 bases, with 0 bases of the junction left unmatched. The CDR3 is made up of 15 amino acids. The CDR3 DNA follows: TGTGCCAGCAGTTTATGGGACAGGGGGCAAAACATTCAGTACTTC. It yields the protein CASSLWDRGQNIQYF.

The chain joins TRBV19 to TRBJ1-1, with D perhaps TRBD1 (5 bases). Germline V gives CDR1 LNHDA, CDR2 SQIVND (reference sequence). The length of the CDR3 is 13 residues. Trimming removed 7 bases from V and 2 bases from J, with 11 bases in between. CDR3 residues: CASTPDKNTEAFF. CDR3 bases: TGTGCCAGTACTCCGGACAAAAACACTGAAGCTTTCTTT.

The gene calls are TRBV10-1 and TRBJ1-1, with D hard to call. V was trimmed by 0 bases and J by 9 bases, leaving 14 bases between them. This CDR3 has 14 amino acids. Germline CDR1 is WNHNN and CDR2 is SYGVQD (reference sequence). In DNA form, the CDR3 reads TGCGCCAGCAGTGAGTCGGGTAACGGGCCCCAAGCTTTCTTT. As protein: CASSESGNGPQAFF.

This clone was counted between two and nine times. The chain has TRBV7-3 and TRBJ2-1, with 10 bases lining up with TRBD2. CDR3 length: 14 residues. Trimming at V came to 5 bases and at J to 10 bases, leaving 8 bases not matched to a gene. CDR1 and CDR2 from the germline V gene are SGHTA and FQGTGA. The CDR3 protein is CASSLSGRADEQFF. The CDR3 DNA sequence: TGTGCCAGCAGCCTCAGCGGGAGGGCCGACGAGCAGTTCTTC.

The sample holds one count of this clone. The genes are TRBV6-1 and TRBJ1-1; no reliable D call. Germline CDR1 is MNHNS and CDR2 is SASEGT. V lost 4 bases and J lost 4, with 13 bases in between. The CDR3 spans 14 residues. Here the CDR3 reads CASSVGISGTEAFF. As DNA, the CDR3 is TGTGCCAGCAGTGTGGGTATCAGCGGCACTGAAGCTTTCTTT.

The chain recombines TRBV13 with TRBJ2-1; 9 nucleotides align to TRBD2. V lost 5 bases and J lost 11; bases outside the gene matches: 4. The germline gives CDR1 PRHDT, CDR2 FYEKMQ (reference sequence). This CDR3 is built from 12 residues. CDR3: CASSTLAGQQFF. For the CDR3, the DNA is TGTGCCAGCAGCACACTAGCGGGTCAGCAGTTCTTC. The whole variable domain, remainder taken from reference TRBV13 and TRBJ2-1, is AAGVIQSPRHLIKEKRETATLKCYPIPRHDTVYWYQQGPGQDPQFLISFYEKMQSDKGSIPDRFSAQQFSDYHSELNMSSLELGDSALYFCASSTLAGQQFFGPGTRLTVL.

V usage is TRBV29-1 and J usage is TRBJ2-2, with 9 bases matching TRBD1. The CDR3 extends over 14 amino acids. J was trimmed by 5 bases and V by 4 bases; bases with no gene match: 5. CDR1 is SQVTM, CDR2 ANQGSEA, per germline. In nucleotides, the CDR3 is TGCAGCGTTGGTACAGGGGGCTTGACCGGGGAGCTGTTTTTT. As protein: CSVGTGGLTGELFF.

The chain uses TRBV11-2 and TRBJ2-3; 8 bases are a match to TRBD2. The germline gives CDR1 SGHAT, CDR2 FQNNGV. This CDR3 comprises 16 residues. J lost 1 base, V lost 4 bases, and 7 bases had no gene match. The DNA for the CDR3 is TGTGCCAGCAGCTCCCCCCCGGGGGGGGGCACAGATACGCAGTATTTT. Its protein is CASSSPPGGGTDTQYF.

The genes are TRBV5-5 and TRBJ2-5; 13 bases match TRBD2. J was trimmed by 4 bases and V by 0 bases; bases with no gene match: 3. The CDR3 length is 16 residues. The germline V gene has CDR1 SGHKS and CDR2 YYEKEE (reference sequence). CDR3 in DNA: TGTGCCAGCAGCTTGGTTGGACTAGCGGGAGTAGAGACCCAGTACTTC. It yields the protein CASSLVGLAGVETQYF. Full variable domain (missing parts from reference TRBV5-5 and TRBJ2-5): DAGVTQSPTHLIKTRGQQVTLRCSPISGHKSVSWYQQVLGQGPQFIFQYYEKEERGRGNFPDRFSARQFPNYSSELNVNALLLGDSALYLCASSLVGLAGVETQYFGPGTRLLVL.

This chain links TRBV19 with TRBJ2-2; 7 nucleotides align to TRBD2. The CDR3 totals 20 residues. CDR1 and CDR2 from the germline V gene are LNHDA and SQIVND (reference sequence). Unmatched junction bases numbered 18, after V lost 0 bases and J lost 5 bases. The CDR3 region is CASSIDTRQVASGVTGELFF. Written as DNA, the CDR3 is TGTGCCAGTAGTATAGATACGAGGCAGGTGGCCAGCGGGGTTACCGGGGAGCTGTTTTTT.

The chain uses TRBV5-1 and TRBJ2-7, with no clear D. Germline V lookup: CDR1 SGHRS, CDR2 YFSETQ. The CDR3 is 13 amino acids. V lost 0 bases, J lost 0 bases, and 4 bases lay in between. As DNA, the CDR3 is TGCGCCAGCAGCTTGGACCACTCCTACGAGCAGTACTTC. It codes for CASSLDHSYEQYF.

The CDR3 sequence is CASSYRTEPSGNTIYF. The CDR3 bases are TGTGCCAGCAGTTACAGGACGGAACCTTCTGGAAACACCATATATTTT. The chain employs TRBV6-6 and TRBJ1-3, with D uncertain. The CDR3 extends over 16 amino acids. Trimming pared 2 bases from V and 1 base from J, leaving 12 bases between. Per germline, CDR1 MNHNY and CDR2 SVGAGI (reference sequence).

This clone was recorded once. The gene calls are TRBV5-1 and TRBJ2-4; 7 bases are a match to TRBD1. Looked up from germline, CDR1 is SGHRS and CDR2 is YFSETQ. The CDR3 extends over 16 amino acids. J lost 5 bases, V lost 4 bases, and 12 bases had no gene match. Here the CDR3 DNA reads TGCGCCAGCAGCCCGATTCCAGACAGGGTCCAAAACATTCAGTACTTC. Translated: CASSPIPDRVQNIQYF.

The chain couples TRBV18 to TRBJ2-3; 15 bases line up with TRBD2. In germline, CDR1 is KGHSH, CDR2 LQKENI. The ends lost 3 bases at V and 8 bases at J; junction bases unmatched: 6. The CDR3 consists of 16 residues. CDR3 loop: CASSPGLAGGPGTQYF. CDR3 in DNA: TGTGCCAGCTCACCCGGACTAGCGGGAGGGCCGGGTACGCAGTATTTT.

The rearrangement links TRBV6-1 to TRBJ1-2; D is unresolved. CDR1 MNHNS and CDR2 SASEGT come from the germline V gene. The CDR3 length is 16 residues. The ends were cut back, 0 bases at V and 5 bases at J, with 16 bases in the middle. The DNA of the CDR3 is TGTGCCAGCAGTGAAGCGGGCGACAATCGGTTTTATGGCTACACCTTC. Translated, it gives CASSEAGDNRFYGYTF.

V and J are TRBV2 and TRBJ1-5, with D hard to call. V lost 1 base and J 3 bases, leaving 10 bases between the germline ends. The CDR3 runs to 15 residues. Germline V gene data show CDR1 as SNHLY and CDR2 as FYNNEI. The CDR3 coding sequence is TGTGCCAGCAGTGAAGAAAAGACGGCCAATCAGCCCCAGCATTTT. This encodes CASSEEKTANQPQHF.

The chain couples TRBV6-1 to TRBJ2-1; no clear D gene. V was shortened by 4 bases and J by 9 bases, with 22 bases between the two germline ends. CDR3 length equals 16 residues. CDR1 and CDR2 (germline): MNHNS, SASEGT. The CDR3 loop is CASSGNVGLPLGEQFF. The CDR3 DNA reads TGTGCCAGCAGTGGTAACGTGGGTTTACCCCTCGGTGAGCAGTTCTTC.

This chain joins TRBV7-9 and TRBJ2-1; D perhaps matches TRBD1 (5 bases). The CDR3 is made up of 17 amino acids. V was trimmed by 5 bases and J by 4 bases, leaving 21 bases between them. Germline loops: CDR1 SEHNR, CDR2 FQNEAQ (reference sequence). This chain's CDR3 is CASSPGYKTAQYNEQFF. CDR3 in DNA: TGTGCCAGCAGCCCAGGTTATAAGACAGCGCAATACAATGAGCAGTTCTTC.